The next 3 T cell receptor beta chains were all read from a single sample in a study of cytomegalovirus exposure and HLA in healthy donors (dated by TCRdb to about 2017). The method behind the library was the immunoSEQ multiplex PCR assay. The multiplex PCR relied on a mix of 60 forward primers for TCR Vbeta segments and 13 reverse primers for TCR Jbeta segments. Entries here come from immuneACCESS through TCRdb and include only in-frame sequences with V and J called. Some clones fail to appear in such tables; in the studies checked, an unresolved V gene covers under half of the shortfall, and the cause of the remainder is unknown. A total of approximately 190,000 clones appear in this sample, 70% to 85% of them only once. In total, the top ten clones hold about 0.092% of the sample. Sequenced material: PBMCs. All receptors derive from a boy younger than 10 in good health and CMV-seronegative.

This clone was counted only a few times. V usage is TRBV15 and J usage is TRBJ2-5; unclear D gene. The CDR3 sequence is 13 residues long. The germline V gene encodes CDR1 LNHNV and CDR2 YYDKDF (reference sequence). Deletions cut 2 bases from V and 3 bases from J, with 7 bases between. The CDR3 coding sequence is TGTGCCACCAGCAGACAGATTGAAGAGACCCAGTACTTC. The encoded protein is CATSRQIEETQYF.

V and J are TRBV5-1 and TRBJ2-3, with 8 bases lining up with TRBD2. This CDR3 has 16 residues. J lost 3 bases, V lost 0 bases, and 6 bases had no gene match. Germline loops: CDR1 SGHRS, CDR2 YFSETQ. The CDR3 protein is CASSLGPAGVTDTQYF. CDR3 in DNA: TGCGCCAGCAGCTTGGGACCAGCGGGGGTTACAGATACGCAGTATTTT.

This clone was recorded once. The rearrangement uses TRBV4-1 and TRBJ1-5; TRBD1 aligns across 7 bases. CDR3 length equals 17 residues. Germline V gives CDR1 MGHRA, CDR2 YSYEKL. J lost 3 bases, V lost 0 bases, and 8 bases had no gene match. The DNA of the CDR3 is TGCGCCAGCAGCCAAGATCCCAGGACAGGATACAATCAGCCCCAGCATTTT. It encodes CASSQDPRTGYNQPQHF.